These 27 T cell receptor beta chains came from one sample sequenced in a study of tumor-infiltrating lymphocytes in primary liver carcinoma. It was from approximately 22-30 mg of unsorted bulk tissue that RNA and DNA were co-extracted. The researchers produced TCR beta cDNA from approximately 460 ng total RNA with a constant-region primer. TCR beta libraries came from three nested multiplex PCR rounds using slightly modified ARM-PCR. It was with TRBV1-TRBV30 forward primers and a C-beta reverse primer that the first two PCR rounds were run, at approximately 10 cycles each. MiXCR was run by TCRdb on the multiplex PCR reads, yielding one entry per CDR3 protein. The sample carries about 120,000 distinct CDR3 sequences, approximately 71% recorded once. Specimen: tumor-adjacent normal liver tissue. These receptors came from a woman aged 55-69 years with primary liver carcinoma and hepatitis B virus infection.

The chain carries TRBV18 and TRBJ2-1; D not certain. The germline V gene has CDR1 KGHSH and CDR2 LQKENI. CDR3 size: 13 residues. Trimming removed 6 bases from V and 5 bases from J, with 11 bases in between. CDR3 amino acids: CASSIAENNEQFF. For the CDR3, the DNA is TGTGCCAGCTCGATAGCAGAGAACAATGAGCAGTTCTTC.

A remark on this clonotype: At one of its ends the junction is not consistent with the germline gene, which may arise from a read error. The chain employs TRBV5-4 and TRBJ2-7, with D perhaps matching TRBD1 (6 bases). CDR3 length: 11 amino acids. Germline CDR1 reads SGHNT; CDR2 reads YYREEE (reference sequence). The CDR3 DNA reads TGTACCAGCAGCTTACAGGGTGAGCAGTACTTC. It is translated as CTSSLQGEQYF. The full variable domain, rest sourced from reference TRBV5-4 and TRBJ2-7, is ETGVTQSPTHLIKTRGQQVTLRCSSQSGHNTVSWYQQALGQGPQFIFQYYREEENGRGNFPPRFSGLQFPNYSSELNVNALELDDSALYLCTSSLQGEQYFGPGTRLTVT.

J is TRBJ2-3 and V is TRBV18; D gene unclear. V lost 6 bases, J lost 1 base, and 8 bases lay in between. Germline CDR1 reads KGHSH; CDR2 reads LQKENI. The CDR3 runs 13 residues. CDR3 sequence (DNA): TGTGCCAGCTCCGTTGGGGGCACAGATACGCAGTATTTT. Translation: CASSVGGTDTQYF.

Remarks on this clonotype: The conserved final phenylalanine or tryptophan is absent from the CDR3, which likely points to a read error. This chain uses TRBV11-2 with TRBJ2-7; no definite D call. Germline CDR1 and CDR2: SGHAT and FQNNGV. The CDR3 has 15 amino acids. The V and J ends lost 0 bases and 6 bases respectively, with 15 bases between them. The CDR3 loop is CASSLDPGHTPEQYL. The CDR3 DNA reads TGTGCCAGCAGCTTAGACCCGGGCCATACGCCCGAGCAGTACTTA.

This clonotype was detected ten times or more. V is TRBV6-1 and J is TRBJ2-5; 16 bases align to TRBD2. The length of the CDR3 is 21 residues. Germline values: CDR1 MNHNS, CDR2 SASEGT. The V segment lost 1 base and the J segment 2 bases; nucleotides outside the gene matches: 13. CDR3 in amino acids: CASSEVKWGLAGGPLQETQYF. CDR3 sequence (DNA): TGTGCCAGCAGTGAAGTCAAATGGGGACTAGCGGGAGGGCCGTTGCAAGAGACCCAGTACTTC.

In this sample, this clonotype turned up many times. The V gene is TRBV12-3 or TRBV12-4, the J gene TRBJ2-1; D is possibly TRBD2 (6 bases). Trimming pared 2 bases from V and 5 bases from J, leaving 7 bases between. The CDR3 consists of 13 residues. The chain's CDR3 is CASSLLANNEQFF. For the CDR3, the DNA is TGTGCCAGCAGTTTACTAGCGAACAATGAGCAGTTCTTC.

Regarding this clonotype: Its ends do not fully match the called genes, so a read error is possible. This chain connects TRBV29-1 to TRBJ2-3; a weak D match, TRBD2 (6 bases). The CDR3 has 15 amino acids. Germline V lookup: CDR1 SQVTM, CDR2 ANQGSEA. In nucleotides, the CDR3 is TGCGGCGTTGGTCGCGGGACGGGGCACACAGATACGCAGTATTTT. The encoded protein is CGVGRGTGHTDTQYF.

Concerning this clonotype: This may come from a read error, since a much larger clone is one base off. This chain joins TRBV7-9 and TRBJ1-2; 9 nucleotides align to TRBD1. Looked up from germline, CDR1 is SEHNR and CDR2 is FQNEAQ (reference sequence). The junction had 6 bases not matched to a gene; V was cut back by 6 bases and J by 4 bases. This CDR3 comprises 14 residues. CDR3 nucleotides: TGTGCCAGCAGTGTGGGACAGGGATTCTATGGCTACACCTTC. Its protein is CASSVGQGFYGYTF.

With respect to this clonotype: One end of the junction fails to match germline, which may point to a read error. The V and J genes are TRBV29-1 and TRBJ2-3; no firm D call. Germline CDR1 SQVTM, CDR2 ANQGSEA. The CDR3 totals 15 residues. CDR3 region: CGVVFSCRSTDTQYF. The CDR3 region has the DNA TGTGGCGTTGTCTTTTCCTGCAGAAGCACAGATACGCAGTATTTT.

This clonotype was counted only a few times. The V gene is TRBV2, the J gene TRBJ2-5; weak D call: TRBD1 (6 bases). The CDR3 loop spans 13 amino acids. Germline-derived CDR1 and CDR2 are SNHLY and FYNNEI. V lost 6 bases and J lost 5, with 13 bases in between. CDR3 bases: TGTGCCAGCAGGGGGTGGGGGCAGGAGACCCAGTACTTC. It translates to CASRGWGQETQYF.

This clonotype has a handful of counts. This may come from a read error, since a much larger clone is one base off. This chain's CDR3 is CTSLRGHANEKLFF. CDR3 bases: TGTACCAGCCTCAGGGGGCACGCTAATGAAAAACTGTTTTTT. The gene calls are TRBV6-1 and TRBJ1-4, with TRBD1 matching 8 bases. The CDR3 extends over 14 amino acids. The germline CDR1 and CDR2 sequences are MNHNS and SASEGT.

The chain employs TRBV11-2 and TRBJ2-2; 9 nucleotides match TRBD2. This CDR3 region has 15 residues. Looked up from germline, CDR1 is SGHAT and CDR2 is FQNNGV. V gave up 5 bases and J gave up 7 bases; unmatched junction bases: 8. This CDR3 reads CASSHGSGSGGELFF. In nucleotides, the CDR3 is TGTGCCAGCAGCCATGGTAGCGGGAGCGGCGGGGAGCTGTTTTTT. Looking up the rest from reference TRBV11-2 and TRBJ2-2 gives the full variable domain: EAGVAQSPRYKIIEKRQSVAFWCNPISGHATLYWYQQILGQGPKLLIQFQNNGVVDDSQLPKDRFSAERLKGVDSTLKIQPAKLEDSAVYLCASSHGSGSGGELFFGEGSRLTVL.

On this clonotype itself: At one boundary the junction diverges from the germline segment, which might be a read error. This chain connects TRBV30 to TRBJ2-3; 9 nucleotides line up with TRBD2. Per germline, CDR1 GTSNPN and CDR2 SVGIG (reference sequence). There are 15 residues in the CDR3. The CDR3 DNA follows: TGTGCCTGGCAACCGGGACTAGCACGCGTAGATACGCAGTGTTTT. It is translated as CAWQPGLARVDTQCF. Based on the CDR3 plus reference TRBV30 and TRBJ2-3, the full variable domain is SQTIHQWPATLVQPVGSPLSLECTVEGTSNPNLYWYRQAAGRGLQLLFYSVGIGQISSEVPQNLSASRPQDRQFILSSKKLLLSDSGFYLCAWQPGLARVDTQCFGPGTRLTVL.

In this sample, this clonotype turned up many times. The chain has TRBV4-2 and TRBJ1-5; D call uncertain. This CDR3 contains 15 residues. Trimming took 4 bases from V and 0 from J, leaving 10 bases between them. Germline V gene lookup returns CDR1 LGHNA and CDR2 YNFKEQ. The CDR3 loop reads CASSREDGSNQPQHF. In DNA, the CDR3 is TGTGCCAGCAGCCGGGAGGACGGTAGCAATCAGCCCCAGCATTTT.

On this clonotype itself: The junction and the germline gene differ at one end; a read error may be behind it. The chain is built from TRBV2 and TRBJ2-3; 8 nucleotides align to TRBD2. The CDR3 spans 17 residues. Germline lookup yields CDR1 SNHLY and CDR2 FYNNEI. CDR3 in amino acids: CASSTVAGSGSTDTQFF. The DNA of the CDR3 is TGTGCCAGCAGTACCGTCGCGGGGAGCGGGAGCACAGATACGCAGTTTTTT. The full variable domain, its missing parts supplied by reference TRBV2 and TRBJ2-3, is EPEVTQTPSHQVTQMGQEVILRCVPISNHLYFYWYRQILGQKVEFLVSFYNNEISEKSEIFDDQFSVERPDGSNFTLKIRSTKLEDSAMYFCASSTVAGSGSTDTQFFGPGTRLTVL.

As to this clonotype: Germline is not matched at one junction end, which may reflect a read error. The chain employs TRBV11-2 and TRBJ2-7; TRBD2 matches at 10 bases. This CDR3 is built from 17 residues. Germline lookup yields CDR1 SGHAT and CDR2 FQNNGV. CDR3 in amino acids: CASSSRFTIAGGVERYF. CDR3 DNA: TGTGCAAGCAGCTCAAGATTCACTATAGCGGGAGGAGTTGAGCGGTACTTC.

In regard to this clonotype: A junction end diverges from the germline sequence, so it may reflect a read error. This chain uses TRBV7-9 with TRBJ2-2, with D possibly called TRBD1 or TRBD2 (5 bases each). Germline assignment: CDR1 SEHNR and CDR2 FQNEAQ (reference sequence). CDR3 length: 16 amino acids. CDR3 loop: CASNSREGQNTWELCF. The DNA for the CDR3 is TGTGCCAGCAACTCACGTGAGGGGCAGAACACCTGGGAGCTGTGTTTT.

Details on this clonotype: Since no conserved phenylalanine or tryptophan closes the CDR3, a read error is the likely cause. The chain joins TRBV6-5 to TRBJ2-1; D might be TRBD2 (5 bases). There are 18 residues in the CDR3. V lost 0 bases to trimming and J lost 2 bases, with 17 bases between them. Germline loops: CDR1 MNHEY, CDR2 SVGAGI. The CDR3 nucleotides read TGTGCCAGCAGTTACTCGATTCCTAGCAGAGCGACCTACAATGAGCAGTTCTTA. This sequence encodes CASSYSIPSRATYNEQFL.

As for this clonotype: This may come from a read error, since a much larger clone is one base off. The chain carries TRBV25-1 and TRBJ2-5; D possibly corresponds to TRBD2 (5 bases). Matching the DNA end better, TRBJ2-1 makes the J call doubtful. The CDR3 is 14 residues long. Germline V gene lookup returns CDR1 MGHDK and CDR2 SYGVNS. The CDR3 DNA is TGTGCCAGCAGTGGTGGCGGGCGCTTCGAGACCCAGTTCTTC. It translates to CASSGGGRFETQFF.

As for this clonotype: An end of the junction differs from the germline gene, which may be a read error. The rearrangement links TRBV6-5 to TRBJ1-2; 9 bases are a match to TRBD1. Per the germline V gene, CDR1 is MNHEY and CDR2 is SVGAGI. This CDR3 contains 16 residues. The CDR3 loop is CASSHRGRRSYYGYIF. In DNA, the CDR3 is TGTGCCAGTAGCCACAGGGGGCGCAGGTCATACTATGGCTACATCTTC.

V gene TRBV29-1 combines with J gene TRBJ2-1; no clear D. Per the germline V gene, CDR1 is SQVTM and CDR2 is ANQGSEA. Trimming took 5 bases from V and 8 from J, leaving 19 bases between them. This CDR3 has 14 amino acids. The CDR3 spells CSVNGYRTHDEQFF. CDR3 sequence (DNA): TGCAGCGTTAATGGATATCGAACCCACGATGAGCAGTTCTTC.

Notes on this clonotype: At one end, the junction sequence differs from germline, possibly due to a read error. The J gene is TRBJ2-1, the V gene TRBV11-1, with 11 bases aligning to TRBD2. This CDR3 has 19 residues. Germline V gene data show CDR1 as SGHAT and CDR2 as FQDESV (reference sequence). CDR3 nucleotides: TGTGCCAGCAGCCTAGCGCCCGTACTACTAGCGGGAGTAGGATCTGAGCAGTTCTTC. Amino acid sequence: CASSLAPVLLAGVGSEQFF.

There are many counts of this clonotype. The chain carries TRBV29-1 and TRBJ2-4; possible D gene TRBD2, 5 bases. Germline CDR1 SQVTM, CDR2 ANQGSEA. The CDR3 is 11 amino acids. V lost 4 bases and J lost 6, with 7 bases in between. This chain's CDR3 is CSVAEGNIQYF. As DNA, the CDR3 is TGCAGCGTTGCTGAGGGAAACATTCAGTACTTC.

The chain links TRBV12-3 or TRBV12-4 to TRBJ1-1; D is unclear. Between the trimmed V and J ends, which lost 9 bases and 5 bases, there was a span of 10 bases. This CDR3 is 11 amino acids long. CDR3 in DNA: TGTGCCAGTAGCCATGGGACTGAAGCTTTCTTT. This translates into CASSHGTEAFF.

The CDR3 sequence: CASSLRGWVIRETQYF. The CDR3 nucleotides read TGTGCCAGCAGCTTAAGGGGCTGGGTAATTAGGGAGACCCAGTACTTC. The V call is TRBV13, the J call TRBJ2-5, with D possibly being TRBD1 (5 bases). The CDR3 loop spans 16 amino acids. V lost 2 bases, J lost 5 bases, and 18 bases lay in between. Germline lookup yields CDR1 PRHDT and CDR2 FYEKMQ (reference sequence). Full variable domain (missing parts from reference TRBV13 and TRBJ2-5): AAGVIQSPRHLIKEKRETATLKCYPIPRHDTVYWYQQGPGQDPQFLISFYEKMQSDKGSIPDRFSAQQFSDYHSELNMSSLELGDSALYFCASSLRGWVIRETQYFGPGTRLLVL.

Ten or more counts support this clonotype. V and J are TRBV28 and TRBJ2-1; no clear D gene. This CDR3 has 12 residues. The germline V gene has CDR1 MDHEN and CDR2 SYDVKM. The V end was cut by 7 bases, the J end by 7 bases, with 11 bases between. This chain's CDR3 is CASNQVENEQFF. In DNA form, the CDR3 reads TGTGCCAGCAATCAGGTTGAAAATGAGCAGTTCTTC.

Regarding this clonotype: One junction end does not reproduce the germline sequence, and a read error may be involved. This sequence joins TRBV12-3 or TRBV12-4 and TRBJ1-4, with 7 bases aligning to TRBD1. This CDR3 region has 14 residues. CDR3 sequence reads: CASNLGGQLRKLFF. CDR3 sequence (DNA): TGTGCTAGCAATTTAGGGGGACAGCTGAGGAAACTGTTTTTT.